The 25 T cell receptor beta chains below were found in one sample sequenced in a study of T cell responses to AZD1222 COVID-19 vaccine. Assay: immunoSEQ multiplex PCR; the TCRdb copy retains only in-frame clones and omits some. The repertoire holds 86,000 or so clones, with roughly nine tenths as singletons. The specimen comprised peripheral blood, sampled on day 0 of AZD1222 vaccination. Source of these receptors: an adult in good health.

The CDR3 region has the DNA TGTGCCATCACCCAGGGAGCCTATAATTCACCCCTCCACTTT. Translating it yields CAITQGAYNSPLHF. J is TRBJ1-6 and V is TRBV10-3, with a possible D match to TRBD1 (5 bases). This CDR3 comprises 14 residues. Germline CDR1 is ENHRY and CDR2 is SYGVKD. V lost 7 bases and J 2 bases, leaving 9 bases between the germline ends.

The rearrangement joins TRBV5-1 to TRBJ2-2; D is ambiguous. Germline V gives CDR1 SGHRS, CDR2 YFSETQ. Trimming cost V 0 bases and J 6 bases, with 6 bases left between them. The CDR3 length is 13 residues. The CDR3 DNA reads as TGCGCCAGCAGCTTGGACAGATCCGGGGAGCTGTTTTTT. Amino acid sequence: CASSLDRSGELFF.

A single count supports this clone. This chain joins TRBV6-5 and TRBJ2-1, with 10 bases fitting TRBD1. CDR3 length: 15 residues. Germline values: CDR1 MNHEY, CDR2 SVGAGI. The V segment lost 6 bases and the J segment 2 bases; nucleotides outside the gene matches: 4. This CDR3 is CASSRGQGAYNEQFF. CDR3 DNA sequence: TGTGCCAGCAGCCGTGGACAGGGGGCCTACAATGAGCAGTTCTTC.

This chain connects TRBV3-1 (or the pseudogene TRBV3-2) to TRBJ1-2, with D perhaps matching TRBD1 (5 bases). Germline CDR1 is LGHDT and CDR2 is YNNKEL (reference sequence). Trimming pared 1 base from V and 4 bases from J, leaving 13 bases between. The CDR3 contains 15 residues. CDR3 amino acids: CASSQGRGVGYGYTF. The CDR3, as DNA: TGTGCCAGCAGCCAAGGGCGAGGGGTGGGCTATGGCTACACCTTC.

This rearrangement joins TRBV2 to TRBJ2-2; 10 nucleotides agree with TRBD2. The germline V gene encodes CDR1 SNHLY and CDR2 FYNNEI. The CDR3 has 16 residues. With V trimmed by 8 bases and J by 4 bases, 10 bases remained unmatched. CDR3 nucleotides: TGTGCCAGCCTGCGAGCGGGGGGGCGAGGCACCGGGGAGCTGTTTTTT. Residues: CASLRAGGRGTGELFF.

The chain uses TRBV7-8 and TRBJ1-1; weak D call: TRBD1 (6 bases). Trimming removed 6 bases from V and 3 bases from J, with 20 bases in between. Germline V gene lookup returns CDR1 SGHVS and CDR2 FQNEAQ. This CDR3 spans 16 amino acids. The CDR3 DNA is TGTGCCAGCAGGGGTTCACAGGGTTGGTATTACACTGAAGCTTTCTTT. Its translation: CASRGSQGWYYTEAFF.

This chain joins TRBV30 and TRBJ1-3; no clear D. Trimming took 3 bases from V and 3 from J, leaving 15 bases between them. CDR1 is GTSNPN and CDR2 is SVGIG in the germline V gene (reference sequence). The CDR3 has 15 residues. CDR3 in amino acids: CAWRLGTQHGNTIYF. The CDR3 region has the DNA TGTGCCTGGAGGTTGGGTACTCAACATGGAAACACCATATATTTT.

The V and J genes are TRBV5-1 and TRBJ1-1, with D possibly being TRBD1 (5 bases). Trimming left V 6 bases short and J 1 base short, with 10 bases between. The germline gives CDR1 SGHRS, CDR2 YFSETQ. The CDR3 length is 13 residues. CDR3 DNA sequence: TGCGCCAGCAAAATCCAGGGGAACACTGAAGCTTTCTTT. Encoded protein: CASKIQGNTEAFF.

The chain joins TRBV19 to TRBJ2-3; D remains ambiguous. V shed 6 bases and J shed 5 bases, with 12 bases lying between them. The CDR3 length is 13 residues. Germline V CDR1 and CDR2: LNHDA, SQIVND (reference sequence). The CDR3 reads CASSAPSLDTQYF. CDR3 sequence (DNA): TGTGCCAGTAGCGCCCCCTCCTTAGATACGCAGTATTTT.

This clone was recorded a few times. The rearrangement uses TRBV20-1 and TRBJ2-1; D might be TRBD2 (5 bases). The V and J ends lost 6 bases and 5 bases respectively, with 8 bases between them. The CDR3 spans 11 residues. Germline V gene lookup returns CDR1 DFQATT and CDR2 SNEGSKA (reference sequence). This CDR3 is CSAAGDNEQFF. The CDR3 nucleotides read TGCAGTGCCGCGGGCGACAATGAGCAGTTCTTC.

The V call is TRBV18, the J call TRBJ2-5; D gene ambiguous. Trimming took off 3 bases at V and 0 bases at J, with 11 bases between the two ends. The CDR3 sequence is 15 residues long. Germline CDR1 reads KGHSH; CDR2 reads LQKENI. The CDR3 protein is CASSPYQRYQETQYF. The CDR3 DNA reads TGTGCCAGCTCACCTTACCAAAGGTACCAAGAGACCCAGTACTTC.

CDR3 amino acids: CASSLVRQGGKNIQYF. The CDR3 nucleotides are TGTGCCAGCAGCTTAGTACGGCAGGGGGGCAAAAACATTCAGTACTTC. The V call is TRBV7-2, the J call TRBJ2-4, with D perhaps TRBD1 (7 bases). The CDR3 covers 16 residues. Germline V gene lookup returns CDR1 SGHTA and CDR2 FQGNSA. Trimming took 1 base from V and 3 from J, leaving 13 bases between them.

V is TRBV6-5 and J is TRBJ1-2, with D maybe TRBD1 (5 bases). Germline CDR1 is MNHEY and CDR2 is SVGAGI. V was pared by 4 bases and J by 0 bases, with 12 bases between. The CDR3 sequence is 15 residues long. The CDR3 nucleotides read TGTGCCAGCAGTTTGAGGGGTGGAACTAACTATGGCTACACCTTC. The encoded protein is CASSLRGGTNYGYTF.

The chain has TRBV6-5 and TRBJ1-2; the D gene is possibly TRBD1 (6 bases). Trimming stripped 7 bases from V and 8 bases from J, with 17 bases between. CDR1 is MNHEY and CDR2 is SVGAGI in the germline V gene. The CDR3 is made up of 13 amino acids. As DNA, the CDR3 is TGTGCCAGCACCGCTGGGGGGGGCTTGGGCTACACCTTC. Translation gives CASTAGGGLGYTF.

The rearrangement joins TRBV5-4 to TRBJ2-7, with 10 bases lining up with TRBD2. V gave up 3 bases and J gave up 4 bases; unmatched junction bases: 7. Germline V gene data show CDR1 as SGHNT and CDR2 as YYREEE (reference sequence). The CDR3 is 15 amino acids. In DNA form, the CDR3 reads TGTGCCAGCAGCTATTCTAGCGGGAGCCAGTACGAGCAGTACTTC. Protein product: CASSYSSGSQYEQYF.

Here the CDR3 reads CASANRGHTNEQFF. CDR3 bases: TGTGCCAGTGCGAACAGGGGGCATACCAATGAGCAGTTCTTC. The V and J genes are TRBV19 and TRBJ2-1; TRBD1 matches 9 bases. The trim removed 8 bases at V and 6 bases at J, leaving 8 bases unmatched. Per the germline V gene, CDR1 is LNHDA and CDR2 is SQIVND (reference sequence). CDR3 size: 14 residues.

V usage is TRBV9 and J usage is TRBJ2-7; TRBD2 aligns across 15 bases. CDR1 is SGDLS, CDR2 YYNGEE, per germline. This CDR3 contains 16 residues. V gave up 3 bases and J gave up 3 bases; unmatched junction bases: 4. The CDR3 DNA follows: TGTGCCAGCAGCGCCGGGACTAGCGGGGGGAGCTACGAGCAGTACTTC. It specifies CASSAGTSGGSYEQYF.

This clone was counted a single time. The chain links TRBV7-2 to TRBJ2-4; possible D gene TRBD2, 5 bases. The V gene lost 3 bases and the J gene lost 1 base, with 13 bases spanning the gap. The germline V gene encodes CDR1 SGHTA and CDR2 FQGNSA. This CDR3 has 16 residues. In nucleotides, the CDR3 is TGTGCCAGCAGCTTGGAACTAGTTTCGGCCAAAAACATTCAGTACTTC. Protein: CASSLELVSAKNIQYF.

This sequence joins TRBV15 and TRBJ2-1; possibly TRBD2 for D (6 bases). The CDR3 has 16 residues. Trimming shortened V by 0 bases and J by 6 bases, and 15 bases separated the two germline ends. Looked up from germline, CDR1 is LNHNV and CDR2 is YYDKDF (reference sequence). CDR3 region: CATSRDRGGIGNEQFF. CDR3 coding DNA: TGTGCCACCAGCAGAGATCGTGGAGGGATTGGCAATGAGCAGTTCTTC.

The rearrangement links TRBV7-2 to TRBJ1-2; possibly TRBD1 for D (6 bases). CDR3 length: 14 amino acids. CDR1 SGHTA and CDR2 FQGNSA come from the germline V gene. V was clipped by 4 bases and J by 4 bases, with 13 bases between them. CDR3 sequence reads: CASSSAGGGYGYTF. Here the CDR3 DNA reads TGTGCCAGCAGCTCGGCAGGAGGGGGCTATGGCTACACCTTC.

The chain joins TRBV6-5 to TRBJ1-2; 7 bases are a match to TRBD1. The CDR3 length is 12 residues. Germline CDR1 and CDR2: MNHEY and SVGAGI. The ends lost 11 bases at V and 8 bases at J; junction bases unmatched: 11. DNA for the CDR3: TGTGCCGGCTATCAGTTAGGGGGCGGCTACACCTTC. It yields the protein CAGYQLGGGYTF.

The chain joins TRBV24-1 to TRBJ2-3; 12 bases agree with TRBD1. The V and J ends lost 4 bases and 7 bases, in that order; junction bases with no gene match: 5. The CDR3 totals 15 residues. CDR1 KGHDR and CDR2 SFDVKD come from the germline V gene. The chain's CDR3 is CATSESGTGGYTQYF. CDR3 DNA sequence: TGTGCCACCAGTGAGTCCGGGACAGGGGGCTATACGCAGTATTTT.

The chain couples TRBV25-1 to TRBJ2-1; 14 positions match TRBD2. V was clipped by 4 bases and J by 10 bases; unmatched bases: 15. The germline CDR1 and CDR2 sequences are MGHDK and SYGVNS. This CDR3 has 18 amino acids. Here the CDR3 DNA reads TGTGCCAGCAGTGTGAAAAAGTTGGGACTAGCGGGAGTATGGGAGCAGTTCTTC. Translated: CASSVKKLGLAGVWEQFF.

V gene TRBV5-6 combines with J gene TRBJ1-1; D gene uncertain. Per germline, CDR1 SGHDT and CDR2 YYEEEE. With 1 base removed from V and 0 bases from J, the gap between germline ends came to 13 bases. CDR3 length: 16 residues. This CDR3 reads CASSLSVGQVNTEAFF. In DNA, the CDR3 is TGTGCCAGCAGCTTGTCGGTAGGGCAGGTGAACACTGAAGCTTTCTTT.

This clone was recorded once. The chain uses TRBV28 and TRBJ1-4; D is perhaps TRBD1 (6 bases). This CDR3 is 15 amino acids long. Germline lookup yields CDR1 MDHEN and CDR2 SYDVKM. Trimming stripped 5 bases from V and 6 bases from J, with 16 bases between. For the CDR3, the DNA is TGTGCCAGCAGTCCTCCGACGGGGGGCTATGAAAAACTGTTTTTT. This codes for CASSPPTGGYEKLFF.